This T cell receptor beta chain was found in a study of T cell changes during pregnancy in multiple sclerosis. Using immunoSEQ multiplex PCR, the repertoire was profiled, and TCRdb retains in-frame clones only, with some absent. The table has about 79,000 clones, about 93% seen once. The source is a female donor in good health, enrolled as a control in a pregnancy study. This specimen consisted of peripheral blood, obtained in the second trimester of pregnancy.

CDR3 DNA: TGTGCCAGCAGACGGGGGACAGGGGGTTCACCCCTCCACTTT. Its protein product is CASRRGTGGSPLHF. The chain is built from TRBV9 and TRBJ1-6; 11 positions match TRBD1. J lost 9 bases, V lost 5 bases, and 4 bases had no gene match. Germline V gene lookup returns CDR1 SGDLS and CDR2 YYNGEE. This CDR3 region has 14 residues.